This TCR beta chain was sequenced in a study of tumor-infiltrating lymphocytes in primary liver carcinoma (dated by TCRdb to about 2017). Describing the broader study: Between late 2015 and early 2016, five patients in China with histopathologically diagnosed primary liver carcinoma had surgical resection. Of the five patients, three men and two women aged 30 to 69 years, four had hepatocellular carcinoma and one had combined HCC and intrahepatic cholangiocarcinoma. Tumors of the five patients were stage T1-T3 N0M0 with maximum diameters of about 4 to 10 cm. Roughly 3.5 to 7.5 million productive TCRbeta reads were obtained per sample, and no significant difference in read depth was found between tissue types. For each liver tumor, the study sampled five regions along with adjacent normal tissue and blood, and applied TCRbeta repertoire sequencing, expression microarrays and whole-exome sequencing. A total of some 35 specimens from 5 patients underwent TCRbeta repertoire sequencing, comprising roughly 25 tumor regions, 5 adjacent noncancerous liver tissues and 5 peripheral blood samples. Repertoires from technical replicates were highly reproducible, with mean shared-clone rates approximately 0.92 and correlation coefficients above 0.98. Results the study describes overall, beyond this receptor: The top 250 clones made up a significantly larger repertoire fraction in tumors than in blood (p = 0.039). Bulk unsorted samples precluded comparing CD4+ and CD8+ T cell repertoires. Because only the TCR beta chain was sequenced and unpaired alpha chains were not captured, true repertoire diversity is likely underestimated. Pairs of tumor regions showed greater repertoire overlap (mean around 35%) than tumor-adjacent pairs (approximately 17%) or tumor-blood pairs (roughly 15%), which is consistent with antigen-driven expansion. Only 4 or 5 patients were included in the study, and the authors note that the findings should be validated in a larger study.

V gives up 0 bases and J gives up 3 bases, and the segment between their germline ends measures 6 bases. The CDR3 has 13 amino acids, counting the end cysteine and phenylalanine. Only the CDR3 DNA stays, 39 bases, in frame from base 1. Via the germline V gene, CDR1 is LGHNA and CDR2 YNFKEQ. RNA from unsorted whole blood was extracted with TRIzol reagent, and germline DNA was obtained with the DNeasy Blood & Tissue kit. Chronic HBV infection was present in the patients, and the patients were treatment-naive at sampling. Around 4 milliliters of peripheral blood were collected into K2EDTA tubes before surgery. In its sample, this clonotype was seen a few times. Its antigen is currently not known. The sample holds no much larger clone one base away, and base qualities are not on file. A constant-region primer and ProtoScript II reverse transcriptase were used to reverse-transcribe TCRbeta-specific cDNA from roughly 500 ng total RNA. The TCRbeta libraries were prepared through three rounds of nested multiplex PCR following a slightly modified ARM-PCR procedure. Each of the first two PCR rounds ran for around 10 cycles using multiplex TRBV1-TRBV30 forward primers together with a Cbeta reverse primer. Sample barcodes and Illumina adapters were added in a final 25-cycle PCR with Deep VentR polymerase. Before sequencing, amplicons of 200-500 bp were purified from gel using a QIAquick gel extraction kit. An Illumina HiSeq 2500 was used to sequence the TCRbeta amplicons, generating 250-bp paired-end reads. On the authors' methods: To recover full CDR3 sequences, reads were quality-trimmed using Trimmomatic v0.33 and paired reads were then merged using FLASH v1.2.11. V, D and J germline segments were assigned to the rearranged TCRbeta sequences by MiGEC v1.2.1b. Clonotype statistics and Shannon-Wiener diversity indices were computed with VDJtools v1.0.0. To reduce sampling bias, subsequent analyses other than the diversity analysis used only the 250 most abundant clonotypes in each sample. TCRdb ran its own pipeline on the public reads, namely fastp trimming at Q25 and MiXCR clone calling, and kept in-frame beta chains. Every CDR3 protein is listed once, alongside the most common genes and DNA of its rows. The V and J calls, along with clone size, are taken from TCRdb and not from the paper's own processing. The sample contains a few hundred thousand distinct CDR3 sequences, approximately 58% of them found a single time. The ten largest clones represent about 18% of the sample.

Recombination connected TRBV4-2 to TRBJ2-7; no D gene call is confident. This TCR came from a woman aged 25 to 45 with primary liver carcinoma and hepatitis B virus infection. Sequenced material: peripheral blood. The CDR3 has the sequence CASSQDGCYEQYF. The sequence in DNA is TGTGCCAGCAGCCAAGACGGCTGCTACGAGCAGTACTTC.